The clone carrying this TCR beta chain occurred a few times. The data belong to a study of blood T cell repertoires in COVID-19. Study context: PBMCs, B-cell-depleted T cells, or T cells provided the cDNA or gDNA that made up the material.

In the source study's methods: How many nucleated cells were present was estimated from reference gene primer amplification. Using immunoSEQ multiplex PCR, the repertoire was profiled, and TCRdb retains in-frame clones only, with some absent. V, J and clone size were drawn from that table, and D and trimming were deduced from the DNA. The table shows fewer than 500,000 clones, with 80% to 90% occurring only once. CDR3 length: 13 residues. Trimming removed 3 bases at V and 6 bases at J, with 9 bases between. Recovered status applied to Cohort 3 donors who had two consecutive negative PCRs. It also applied to those with clearance or with symptom resolution.

The sequence came from a man aged 30-40 years who had recovered from COVID-19. V is TRBV12-3 or TRBV12-4 and J is TRBJ1-5; D perhaps matches TRBD1 (5 bases). The sequenced sample was PBMCs or T cells enriched from blood (not recorded which). CDR3 protein: CASSFEQGQPQHF. CDR3 nucleotides: TGTGCCAGCAGTTTCGAGCAGGGTCAGCCCCAGCATTTT.